The 13 T cell receptor beta chains in this list originate from one sample, sequenced in a study of T-cell memory formation after mild COVID-19. From the 5' RACE reads, TCRdb called clonotypes with MiXCR, one entry per CDR3 protein. The repertoire holds 350,000 to 500,000 distinct CDR3 sequences, with 23% as singletons. Sequences were obtained from PBMCs or a T cell subset sorted from them (not recorded which). All receptors derive from an adult woman who had mild COVID-19 (a few samples of this study predate the infection). Cell type and time point are not known.

This clonotype was counted only a few times. The rearrangement uses TRBV2 and TRBJ2-1; perhaps TRBD2 as D (6 bases). The CDR3 has 13 amino acids. Deletions cut 10 bases from V and 0 bases from J, with 10 bases between. Germline CDR1 reads SNHLY; CDR2 reads FYNNEI. The CDR3 DNA is TGTGCCACCGCGGGGAGCTCCTACAATGAGCAGTTCTTC. This codes for CATAGSSYNEQFF.

This clonotype has a handful of counts. The V call is TRBV25-1, the J call TRBJ2-7, with 7 bases fitting TRBD1. The CDR3 contains 17 residues. V gave up 3 bases and J gave up 0 bases; unmatched junction bases: 11. From germline, CDR1 is MGHDK and CDR2 SYGVNS. The CDR3 spells CASSDSTGTVSSYEQYF. The CDR3 region has the DNA TGTGCCAGCAGTGACTCAACCGGGACAGTGAGCTCCTACGAGCAGTACTTC.

V gene TRBV5-1 combines with J gene TRBJ2-1; 14 nucleotides line up with TRBD2. This CDR3 is 16 amino acids long. Germline CDR1 and CDR2: SGHRS and YFSETQ. The V and J ends lost 3 bases and 8 bases, in that order; junction bases with no gene match: 7. The CDR3 here is CASSSTGLAGDHEQFF. The CDR3 bases are TGCGCCAGCAGCTCCACGGGACTAGCGGGAGATCATGAGCAGTTCTTC. Variable domain in full (rest from reference TRBV5-1 and TRBJ2-1): KAGVTQTPRYLIKTRGQQVTLSCSPISGHRSVSWYQQTPGQGLQFLFEYFSETQRNKGNFPGRFSGRQFSNSRSEMNVSTLELGDSALYLCASSSTGLAGDHEQFFGPGTRLTVL.

This clonotype was counted only a few times. The CDR3, as DNA: TGTGCCAGCAGCCAAGAGAAGGACAGGAGGACAGATACGCAGTATTTT. Translated, it gives CASSQEKDRRTDTQYF. V gene TRBV4-2 combines with J gene TRBJ2-3, with 7 bases fitting TRBD1. This CDR3 has 16 residues. V lost 0 bases to trimming and J lost 3 bases; unmatched junction nucleotides: 6. CDR1 and CDR2 from the germline V gene are LGHNA and YNFKEQ.

Only a few counts were recorded for this clonotype. The gene calls are TRBV11-3 and TRBJ2-6, with 8 bases aligning to TRBD2. V trimming: 3 bases; J trimming: 0 bases; junction bases outside the gene matches: 10. Looked up from germline, CDR1 is SGHNT and CDR2 is YENEEA. The CDR3 totals 19 residues. The CDR3 nucleotides read TGTGCCAGCAGCTTCTCCGGGCGGGGGGCGGCCTCTGGGGCCAACGTCCTGACTTTC. Protein: CASSFSGRGAASGANVLTF.

This clonotype was found a few times. The rearrangement links TRBV12-3 or TRBV12-4 to TRBJ2-1; a weak D match, TRBD2 (5 bases). The CDR3 has 14 residues. V gave up 4 bases and J gave up 4 bases, with 11 bases separating them. The CDR3 loop is CASSSGVGYNEQFF. The CDR3 DNA follows: TGTGCCAGCAGTTCCGGGGTGGGGTACAATGAGCAGTTCTTC.

The CDR3, as DNA: TGTGCCAGCTCACCACCTTCCGGGAACGAGCAGTACTTC. Translated, it gives CASSPPSGNEQYF. The J gene is TRBJ2-7, the V gene TRBV18; a weak D match, TRBD2 (5 bases). Germline CDR1 reads KGHSH; CDR2 reads LQKENI. This CDR3 contains 13 residues. V lost 0 bases and J lost 5, with 8 bases in between.

The chain is built from TRBV7-9 and TRBJ2-3; the D gene could be TRBD1 or TRBD2 (6 bases each). V was clipped by 4 bases and J by 3 bases, with 17 bases between them. Germline CDR1 reads SEHNR; CDR2 reads FQNEAQ (reference sequence). The CDR3 is 16 residues long. Written as DNA, the CDR3 is TGTGCCAGCAGCTCTCGAAGGGGGGCCGGGACAGATACGCAGTATTTT. It yields the protein CASSSRRGAGTDTQYF.

This clonotype has more than one count but fewer than ten. The chain couples TRBV6-6 to TRBJ2-2; no definite D call. V lost 7 bases and J lost 2, with 14 bases in between. Looked up from germline, CDR1 is MNHNY and CDR2 is SVGAGI (reference sequence). The CDR3 is made up of 15 amino acids. The CDR3 DNA reads as TGTGCCAGCAAGTCAGACACCGTTAACACCGGGGAGCTGTTTTTT. This sequence encodes CASKSDTVNTGELFF.

The rearrangement uses TRBV4-2 and TRBJ2-7; 9 bases line up with TRBD2. Germline trimming cut 3 bases from V and 5 bases from J; bases unmatched to any gene: 5. The CDR3 length is 14 residues. The V gene's germline CDR1 is LGHNA and CDR2 YNFKEQ. CDR3 DNA: TGTGCCAGCAGCCATGCCGGGACTAGCAACGAGCAGTACTTC. It specifies CASSHAGTSNEQYF.

The chain employs TRBV6-2 or TRBV6-3 and TRBJ1-5, with D possibly matching TRBD1 (5 bases). V shed 6 bases and J shed 3 bases, with 18 bases lying between them. There are 16 residues in the CDR3. The V gene's germline CDR1 is MNHEY and CDR2 SVGEGT. The CDR3 DNA reads TGTGCCAGCAGACGAAAAGGGGAAGGGGTCAATCAGCCCCAGCATTTT. Its translation is CASRRKGEGVNQPQHF.

This clonotype occurred a few times. Written as DNA, the CDR3 is TGTGCCAGCAGTTGGGTAGCGCCTAGCACAGATACGCAGTATTTT. Translation: CASSWVAPSTDTQYF. The chain couples TRBV12-3 or TRBV12-4 to TRBJ2-3, with D perhaps TRBD2 (5 bases). The CDR3 length is 15 residues. V lost 4 bases, J lost 0 bases, and 11 bases lay in between.

This clonotype is a singleton in its sample. The chain carries TRBV7-2 and TRBJ1-5; no definite D call. Trimming shortened V by 6 bases and J by 2 bases, and 14 bases separated the two germline ends. CDR1 SGHTA and CDR2 FQGNSA come from the germline V gene. CDR3 length equals 15 residues. The CDR3 spells CASSNSLGGNQPQHF. The CDR3 DNA reads TGTGCCAGCAGTAATAGTCTCGGGGGCAATCAGCCCCAGCATTTT.